These 6 T cell receptor beta chains were sequenced from one sample in a study of cytomegalovirus exposure and HLA in healthy donors. The study ran its PCR with 60 Vbeta and 13 Jbeta primers. Generated by immunoSEQ multiplex PCR, the TCRdb table keeps only in-frame clones and is missing some. The table includes 150,000 to 200,000 clones, around 81% detected once. Sequencing was done on a sample of PBMCs. Receptor source: a woman between 25 and 40 years old in good health and CMV-seronegative.

This chain connects TRBV6-5 to TRBJ2-5; the match to TRBD2 covers 12 bases. The J call is in doubt because the DNA end fits TRBJ2-7 better. Germline loops: CDR1 MNHEY, CDR2 SVGAGI. CDR3 length: 16 amino acids. CDR3 loop: CASSYYGTSGYYEQYF. DNA of the CDR3: TGTGCCAGCAGTTACTACGGGACTAGCGGGTATTACGAGCAGTACTTC.

This chain connects TRBV18 to TRBJ1-4; 8 bases match TRBD1. The CDR3 has 14 amino acids. Germline CDR1 reads KGHSH; CDR2 reads LQKENI. V shed 6 bases and J 4 bases; nucleotides not matched to a gene: 4. The CDR3 is CASSRTGSNEKLFF. The CDR3 coding sequence is TGTGCCAGCTCCCGGACAGGGAGTAATGAAAAACTGTTTTTT.

The gene calls are TRBV19 and TRBJ2-3; 10 nucleotides align to TRBD2. V shed 3 bases and J 5 bases; nucleotides not matched to a gene: 8. Germline V gene data show CDR1 as LNHDA and CDR2 as SQIVND (reference sequence). The CDR3 length is 16 residues. CDR3 nucleotide sequence: TGTGCCAGTAGTATCCAAGCGGGGGGGATCGGAGATACGCAGTATTTT. Amino acids: CASSIQAGGIGDTQYF.

This sequence joins TRBV6-1 and TRBJ2-5; D is unresolved. Trimming shortened V by 5 bases and J by 5 bases, and 12 bases separated the two germline ends. The CDR3 runs to 13 residues. Per the germline V gene, CDR1 is MNHNS and CDR2 is SASEGT. The CDR3, as DNA: TGTGCCAGCAGTATTCACATCAGTGAGACCCAGTACTTC. Residues: CASSIHISETQYF.

V usage is TRBV19 and J usage is TRBJ1-5; D is uncertain. This CDR3 contains 16 residues. The germline V gene has CDR1 LNHDA and CDR2 SQIVND (reference sequence). Trimming pared 3 bases from V and 0 bases from J, leaving 12 bases between. CDR3 sequence (DNA): TGTGCCAGTAGTATTGAGGCACCAAATAGCAATCAGCCCCAGCATTTT. Encoded protein: CASSIEAPNSNQPQHF.

The chain carries TRBV18 and TRBJ2-1, with D possibly being TRBD1 (5 bases). Germline values: CDR1 KGHSH, CDR2 LQKENI. Trimming cost V 1 base and J 6 bases, with 13 bases left between them. This CDR3 has 15 residues. Here the CDR3 DNA reads TGTGCCAGCTCACCACATGACTGGGGCTCCAATGAGCAGTTCTTC. Amino acids: CASSPHDWGSNEQFF.